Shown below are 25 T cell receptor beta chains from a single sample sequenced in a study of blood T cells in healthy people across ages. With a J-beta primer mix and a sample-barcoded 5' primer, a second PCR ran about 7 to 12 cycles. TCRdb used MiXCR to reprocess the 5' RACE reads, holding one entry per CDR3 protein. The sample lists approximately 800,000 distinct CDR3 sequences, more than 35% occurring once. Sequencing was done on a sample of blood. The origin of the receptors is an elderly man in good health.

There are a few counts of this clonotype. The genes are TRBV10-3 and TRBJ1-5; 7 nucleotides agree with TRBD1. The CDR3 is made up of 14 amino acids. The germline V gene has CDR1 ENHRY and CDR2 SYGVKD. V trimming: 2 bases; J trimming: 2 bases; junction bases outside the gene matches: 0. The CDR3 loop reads CAISEGQGNQPQHF. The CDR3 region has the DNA TGTGCCATCAGTGAGGGACAGGGCAATCAGCCCCAGCATTTT.

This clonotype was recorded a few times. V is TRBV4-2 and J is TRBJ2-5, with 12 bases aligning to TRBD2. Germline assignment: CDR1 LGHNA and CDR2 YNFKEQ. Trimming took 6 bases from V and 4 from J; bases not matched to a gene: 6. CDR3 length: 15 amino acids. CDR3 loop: CASSKTSGSGETQYF. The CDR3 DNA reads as TGTGCCAGCAGTAAGACTAGCGGGAGTGGAGAGACCCAGTACTTC.

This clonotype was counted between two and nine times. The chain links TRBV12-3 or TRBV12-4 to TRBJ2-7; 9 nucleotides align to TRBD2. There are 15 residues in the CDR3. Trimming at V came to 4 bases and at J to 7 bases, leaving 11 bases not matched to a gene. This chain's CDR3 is CASSSRSSGNNEQYF. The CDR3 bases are TGTGCCAGCAGTTCACGGTCTAGCGGGAACAATGAGCAGTACTTC.

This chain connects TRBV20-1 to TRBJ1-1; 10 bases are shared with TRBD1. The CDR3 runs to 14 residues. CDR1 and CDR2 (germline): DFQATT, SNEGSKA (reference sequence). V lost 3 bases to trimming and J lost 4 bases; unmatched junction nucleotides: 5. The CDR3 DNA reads TGCAGTGCTAGTCCGCGGACAGGGGGCACTGAAGCTTTCTTT. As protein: CSASPRTGGTEAFF.

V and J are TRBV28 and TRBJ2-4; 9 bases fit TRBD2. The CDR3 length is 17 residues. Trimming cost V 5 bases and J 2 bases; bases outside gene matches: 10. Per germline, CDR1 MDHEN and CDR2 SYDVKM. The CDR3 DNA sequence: TGTGCCAGCAGTACGTTAACTAGCGGGCTAACCAAAAACATTCAGTACTTC. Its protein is CASSTLTSGLTKNIQYF.

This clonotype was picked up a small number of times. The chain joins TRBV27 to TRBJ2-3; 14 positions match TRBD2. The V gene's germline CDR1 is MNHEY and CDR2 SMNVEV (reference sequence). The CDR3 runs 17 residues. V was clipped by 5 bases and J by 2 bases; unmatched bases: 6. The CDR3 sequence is CASSPGLAGGLTDTQYF. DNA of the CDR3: TGTGCCAGCAGTCCAGGACTAGCGGGAGGCCTCACAGATACGCAGTATTTT.

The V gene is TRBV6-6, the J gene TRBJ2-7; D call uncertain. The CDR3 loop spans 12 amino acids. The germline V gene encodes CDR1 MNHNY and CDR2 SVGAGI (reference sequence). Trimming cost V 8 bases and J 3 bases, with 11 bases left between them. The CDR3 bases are TGTGCCAGCGGTATCAAAGTCTACGAGCAGTACTTC. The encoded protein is CASGIKVYEQYF.

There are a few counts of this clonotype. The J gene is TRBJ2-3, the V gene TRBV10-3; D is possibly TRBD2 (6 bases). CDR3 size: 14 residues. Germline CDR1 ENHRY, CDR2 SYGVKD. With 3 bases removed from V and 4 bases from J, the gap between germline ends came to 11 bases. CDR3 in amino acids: CAISEGGDADTQYF. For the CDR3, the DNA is TGTGCCATCAGTGAAGGAGGGGACGCAGATACGCAGTATTTT.

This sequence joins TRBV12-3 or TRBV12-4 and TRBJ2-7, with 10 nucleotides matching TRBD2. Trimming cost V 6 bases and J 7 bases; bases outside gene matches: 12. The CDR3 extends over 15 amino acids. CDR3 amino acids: CASRPRTSGHNEQYF. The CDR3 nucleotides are TGTGCCAGCAGACCGCGGACTAGCGGTCACAATGAGCAGTACTTC.

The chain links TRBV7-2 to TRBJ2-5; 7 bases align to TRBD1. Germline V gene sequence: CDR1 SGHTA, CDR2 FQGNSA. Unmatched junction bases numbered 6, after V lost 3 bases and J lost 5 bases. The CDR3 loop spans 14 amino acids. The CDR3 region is CASSFDRASETQYF. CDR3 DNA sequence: TGTGCCAGCAGCTTCGACAGGGCATCGGAGACCCAGTACTTC.

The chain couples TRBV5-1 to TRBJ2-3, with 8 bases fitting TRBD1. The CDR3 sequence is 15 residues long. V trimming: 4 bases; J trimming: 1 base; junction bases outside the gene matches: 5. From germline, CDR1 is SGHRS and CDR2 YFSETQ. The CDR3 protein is CASSVTGDGTDTQYF. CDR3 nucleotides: TGCGCCAGCAGCGTGACAGGGGATGGCACAGATACGCAGTATTTT.

As DNA, the CDR3 is TGTGCCAGCACCCTGCGGAGCGGGAGTTTTGATACGCAGTATTTT. Amino acid sequence: CASTLRSGSFDTQYF. This rearrangement joins TRBV6-5 to TRBJ2-3; TRBD2 matches 8 bases. CDR1 and CDR2 from the germline V gene are MNHEY and SVGAGI. CDR3 size: 15 residues. V was clipped by 7 bases and J by 6 bases; unmatched bases: 12.

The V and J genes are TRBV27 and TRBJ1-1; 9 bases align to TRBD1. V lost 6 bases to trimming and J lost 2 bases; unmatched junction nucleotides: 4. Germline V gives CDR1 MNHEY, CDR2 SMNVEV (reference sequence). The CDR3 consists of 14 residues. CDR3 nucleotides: TGTGCCAGCAGGGACAGGGGTTTAAACACTGAAGCTTTCTTT. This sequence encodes CASRDRGLNTEAFF.

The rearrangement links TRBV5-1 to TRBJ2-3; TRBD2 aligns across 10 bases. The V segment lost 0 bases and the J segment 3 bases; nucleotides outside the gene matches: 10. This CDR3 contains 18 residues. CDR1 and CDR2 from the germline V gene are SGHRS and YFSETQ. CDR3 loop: CASSLAGGSGRATDTQYF. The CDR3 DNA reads TGCGCCAGCAGCTTGGCCGGGGGAAGCGGGAGGGCGACAGATACGCAGTATTTT.

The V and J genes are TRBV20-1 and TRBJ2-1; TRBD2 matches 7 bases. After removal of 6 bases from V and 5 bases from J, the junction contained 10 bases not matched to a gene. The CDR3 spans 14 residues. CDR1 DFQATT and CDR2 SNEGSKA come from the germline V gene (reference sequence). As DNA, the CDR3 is TGCAGTGCGCGAGCGGGGACCTTTAACAATGAGCAGTTCTTC. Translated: CSARAGTFNNEQFF.

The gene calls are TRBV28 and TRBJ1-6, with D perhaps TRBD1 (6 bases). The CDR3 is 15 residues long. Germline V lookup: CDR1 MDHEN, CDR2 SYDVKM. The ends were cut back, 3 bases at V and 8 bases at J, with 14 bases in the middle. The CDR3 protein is CASSFSDRRDSPLHF. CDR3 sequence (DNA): TGTGCCAGCAGTTTTTCGGACAGAAGGGATTCACCCCTCCACTTT. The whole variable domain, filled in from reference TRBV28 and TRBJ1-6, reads DVKVTQSSRYLVKRTGEKVFLECVQDMDHENMFWYRQDPGLGLRLIYFSYDVKMKEKGDIPEGYSVSREKKERFSLILESASTNQTSMYLCASSFSDRRDSPLHFGNGTRLTVT.

CDR3 sequence (DNA): TGTGCCAGCAGTACCCTGGATCTCGATCAGCCCCAGCATTTT. It yields the protein CASSTLDLDQPQHF. The V and J genes are TRBV12-3 or TRBV12-4 and TRBJ1-5; no clear D. The V end was cut by 5 bases, the J end by 5 bases, with 13 bases between. The CDR3 sequence is 14 residues long.

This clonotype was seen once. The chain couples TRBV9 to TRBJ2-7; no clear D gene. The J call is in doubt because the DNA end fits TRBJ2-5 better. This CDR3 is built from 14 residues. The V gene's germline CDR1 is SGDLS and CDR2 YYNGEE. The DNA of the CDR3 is TGTGCCAGCAGTCCGGGCCTAGACGGCGAGACCCAGTACTTC. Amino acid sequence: CASSPGLDGETQYF.

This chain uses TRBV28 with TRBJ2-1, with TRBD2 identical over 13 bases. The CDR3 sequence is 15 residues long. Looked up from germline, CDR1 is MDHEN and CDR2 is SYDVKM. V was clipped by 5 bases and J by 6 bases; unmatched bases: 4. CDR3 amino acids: CASSRRLAGGNEQFF. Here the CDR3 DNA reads TGTGCCAGCAGTAGAAGACTAGCGGGGGGCAATGAGCAGTTCTTC.

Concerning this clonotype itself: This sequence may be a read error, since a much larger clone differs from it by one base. Here the CDR3 DNA reads TGCAGTGCTAGAGATCCCGGGGGCTACGAGCAGTACTTC. Amino acids: CSARDPGGYEQYF. The chain is built from TRBV20-1 and TRBJ2-7, with TRBD2 as a possible D gene (6 bases). V was shortened by 0 bases and J by 3 bases, with 9 bases between the two germline ends. The CDR3 runs 13 residues. The germline V gene encodes CDR1 DFQATT and CDR2 SNEGSKA (reference sequence).

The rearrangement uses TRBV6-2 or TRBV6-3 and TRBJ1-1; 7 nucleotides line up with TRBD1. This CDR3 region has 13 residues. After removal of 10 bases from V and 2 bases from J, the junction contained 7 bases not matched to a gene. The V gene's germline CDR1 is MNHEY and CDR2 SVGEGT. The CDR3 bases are TGTGCCACTAGTGGGACAGCCAACACTGAAGCTTTCTTT. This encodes CATSGTANTEAFF.

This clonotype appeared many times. The CDR3 nucleotides are TGTGCCAGCAGTCTCCAAGGGGGGGGCCCCTCTGCGCTAGCCAAAAACATTCAGTACTTC. As protein: CASSLQGGGPSALAKNIQYF. The chain employs TRBV28 and TRBJ2-4; D is possibly TRBD2 (7 bases). The CDR3 is made up of 20 amino acids. With 5 bases removed from V and 0 bases from J, the gap between germline ends came to 26 bases. Germline CDR1 MDHEN, CDR2 SYDVKM.

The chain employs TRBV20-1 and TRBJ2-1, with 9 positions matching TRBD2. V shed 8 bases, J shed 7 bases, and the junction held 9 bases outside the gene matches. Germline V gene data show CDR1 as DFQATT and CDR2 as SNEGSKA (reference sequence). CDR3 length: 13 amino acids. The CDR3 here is CSSGGSGRNEQFF. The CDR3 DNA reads TGCAGTTCCGGAGGTAGCGGGAGAAATGAGCAGTTCTTC.

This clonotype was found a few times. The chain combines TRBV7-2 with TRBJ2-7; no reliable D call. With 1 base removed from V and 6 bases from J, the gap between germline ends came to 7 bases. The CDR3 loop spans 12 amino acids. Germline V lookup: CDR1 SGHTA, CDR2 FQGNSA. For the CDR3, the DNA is TGTGCCAGCAGCTTAGGAGAAGGCGAGCAGTACTTC. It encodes CASSLGEGEQYF.

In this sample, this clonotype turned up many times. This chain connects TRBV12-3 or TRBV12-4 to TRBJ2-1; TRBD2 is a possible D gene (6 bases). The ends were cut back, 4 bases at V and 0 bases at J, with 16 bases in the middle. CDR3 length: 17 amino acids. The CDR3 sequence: CASSSLGLTSSYNEQFF. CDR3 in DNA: TGTGCCAGCAGTTCCCTTGGACTAACGAGCTCCTACAATGAGCAGTTCTTC.